A single sample is the source of the 16 T cell receptor beta chains below, sequenced in a study of T-cell reconstitution after alpha-beta-depleted transplantation in children. Unique molecular identifiers featured in how the TCRbeta library was prepared. In TCRdb, the PCR reads were re-called with MiXCR into one record per CDR3 protein. This sample yields some 340,000 distinct CDR3 sequences, of which about 9.4% are seen a single time; around 2.4% belongs to the top ten. The source was PBMCs from the stem cell graft donor, collected from the stem cell graft. The receptors stem from a human donor who donated a stem cell graft to a child with acute lymphoblastic leukemia.

This clonotype was found a few times. The CDR3 nucleotides are TGTGCCAGCAGTATCCCCAGGGAGATGACCGGGGAGCTGTTTTTT. It codes for CASSIPREMTGELFF. The chain recombines TRBV12-3 or TRBV12-4 with TRBJ2-2; D possibly matches TRBD1 or TRBD2 (5 bases each). Deletions cut 5 bases from V and 5 bases from J, with 15 bases between. The CDR3 is 15 residues long.

This clonotype occurred a few times. V gene TRBV7-9 combines with J gene TRBJ2-7; tentative D call: TRBD2 (5 bases). Germline CDR1 SEHNR, CDR2 FQNEAQ (reference sequence). V gave up 5 bases and J gave up 5 bases, with 16 bases separating them. The CDR3 has 14 residues. This CDR3 is CASSSPMGSNEQYF. As DNA, the CDR3 is TGTGCCAGCAGCAGTCCAATGGGGAGTAACGAGCAGTACTTC.

The rearrangement links TRBV19 to TRBJ2-2; 8 positions match TRBD2. The CDR3 has 19 residues. The V and J ends lost 5 bases and 6 bases, in that order; junction bases with no gene match: 20. Germline CDR1 LNHDA, CDR2 SQIVND (reference sequence). CDR3 DNA: TGTGCCAGTAGTTCTTACGCTGGAGGTGGCGGGAGGCAGTCCGGGGAGCTGTTTTTT. Translating it yields CASSSYAGGGGRQSGELFF. The full variable domain, its missing parts supplied by reference TRBV19 and TRBJ2-2, is DGGITQSPKYLFRKEGQNVTLSCEQNLNHDAMYWYRQDPGQGLRLIYYSQIVNDFQKGDIAEGYSVSREKKESFPLTVTSAQKNPTAFYLCASSSYAGGGGRQSGELFFGEGSRLTVL.

This sequence joins TRBV5-1 and TRBJ2-1; 10 bases fit TRBD1. From germline, CDR1 is SGHRS and CDR2 YFSETQ. This CDR3 is built from 14 residues. J was trimmed by 12 bases and V by 0 bases; bases with no gene match: 6. The CDR3 is CASSLAQTGGMQFF. For the CDR3, the DNA is TGCGCCAGCAGCTTGGCTCAGACAGGGGGCATGCAGTTCTTC.

This clonotype was detected ten times or more. This chain joins TRBV27 and TRBJ2-3, with 9 bases lining up with TRBD2. The junction had 4 bases not matched to a gene; V was cut back by 5 bases and J by 4 bases. The CDR3 is made up of 14 amino acids. The germline V gene encodes CDR1 MNHEY and CDR2 SMNVEV (reference sequence). CDR3 protein: CASSPSGRPDTQYF. The CDR3, as DNA: TGTGCCAGCAGTCCCAGCGGGAGGCCAGATACGCAGTATTTT.

As DNA, the CDR3 is TGCGCCAGCCTCGACAGCTCTGGGGCCAACGTCCTGACTTTC. As protein: CASLDSSGANVLTF. The rearrangement joins TRBV5-1 to TRBJ2-6; tentative D call: TRBD1 (5 bases). The germline V and J ends were trimmed by 7 bases and 0 bases, with 8 bases remaining between them. The germline gives CDR1 SGHRS, CDR2 YFSETQ. The CDR3 is 14 residues long.

This rearrangement joins TRBV28 to TRBJ2-2, with D possibly called TRBD1 or TRBD2 (5 bases each). V shed 5 bases and J shed 7 bases, with 11 bases lying between them. Germline assignment: CDR1 MDHEN and CDR2 SYDVKM. The CDR3 is 13 amino acids. CDR3 sequence (DNA): TGTGCCAGCAGTGAGGGACGGGGCGGGGAGCTGTTTTTT. Translated: CASSEGRGGELFF.

This clonotype was seen repeatedly, ten times or more. The genes are TRBV12-3 or TRBV12-4 and TRBJ2-5; D unclear. V lost 7 bases to trimming and J lost 5 bases, with 14 bases between them. The CDR3 runs to 13 residues. Written as DNA, the CDR3 is TGTGCCAGCATCCCCACTTTGGGCGAGACCCAGTACTTC. Translating gives CASIPTLGETQYF.

V and J are TRBV18 and TRBJ2-7; 7 nucleotides align to TRBD2. This CDR3 is 16 amino acids long. J lost 4 bases, V lost 6 bases, and 15 bases had no gene match. The germline gives CDR1 KGHSH, CDR2 LQKENI. The CDR3 reads CASSSGSASGGYEQYF. CDR3 DNA: TGTGCCAGCTCCTCAGGCTCGGCTAGCGGTGGGTACGAGCAGTACTTC.

A few counts support this clonotype. The CDR3 nucleotides read TGTGCCAGCAGCGCCCACAGGTCGGCTGGGGCCAACGTCCTGACTTTC. Translated: CASSAHRSAGANVLTF. This chain joins TRBV9 and TRBJ2-6; maybe TRBD1 (5 bases). The CDR3 extends over 16 amino acids. Germline assignment: CDR1 SGDLS and CDR2 YYNGEE. Trimming left V 3 bases short and J 2 bases short, with 12 bases between.

This clonotype was found a few times. V is TRBV7-3 and J is TRBJ2-1; D not certain. Germline assignment: CDR1 SGHTA and CDR2 FQGTGA. The V end was cut by 2 bases, the J end by 0 bases, with 8 bases between. This CDR3 is 15 amino acids long. The CDR3 loop is CASSLVGDSYNEQFF. The CDR3 bases are TGTGCCAGCAGCTTAGTTGGGGACTCCTACAATGAGCAGTTCTTC.

There are many counts of this clonotype. The J gene is TRBJ2-3, the V gene TRBV28; D is possibly TRBD1 (6 bases). The germline gives CDR1 MDHEN, CDR2 SYDVKM. This CDR3 comprises 15 residues. The V gene lost 3 bases and the J gene lost 0 bases, with 10 bases spanning the gap. The CDR3 sequence is CASSLRQESTDTQYF. The CDR3 nucleotides read TGTGCCAGCAGTTTGCGACAGGAAAGCACAGATACGCAGTATTTT.

The CDR3 sequence: CASFPGQGAQPQHF. DNA for the CDR3: TGTGCCAGTTTTCCGGGACAGGGGGCCCAGCCCCAGCATTTT. The rearrangement joins TRBV28 to TRBJ1-5; 12 positions match TRBD1. Germline CDR1 reads MDHEN; CDR2 reads SYDVKM. V shed 9 bases and J 7 bases; nucleotides not matched to a gene: 7. The CDR3 loop spans 14 amino acids.

Comment on this clonotype: A much larger clone differs by one base, so this may be a read error. The J gene is TRBJ1-2, the V gene TRBV11-2; D unresolved. The CDR3 spans 13 residues. Germline CDR1 SGHAT, CDR2 FQNNGV. The V end was cut by 8 bases, the J end by 0 bases, with 10 bases between. The CDR3 protein is CASGKETNYGYTF. CDR3 bases: TGTGCCAGCGGTAAAGAGACTAACTATGGCTACACCTTC.

V is TRBV27 and J is TRBJ1-6, with D possibly matching TRBD1 (5 bases). Germline CDR1 MNHEY, CDR2 SMNVEV (reference sequence). The CDR3 has 18 amino acids. The V end lost 7 bases, the J end lost 0 bases, and 19 bases lay between the germline ends. The CDR3 nucleotides are TGTGCCAGCACCCCTCGGGGGGGAGGAATCTCCTATAATTCACCCCTCCACTTT. This encodes CASTPRGGGISYNSPLHF.

V and J are TRBV6-2 or TRBV6-3 and TRBJ2-3; 7 bases line up with TRBD2. The CDR3 consists of 13 residues. Germline CDR1 is MNHEY and CDR2 is SVGEGT. The J segment lost 0 bases and the V segment lost 8 bases, leaving 2 bases of the junction unmatched. CDR3 coding DNA: TGTGCCAGCTCGACTAGCAGCACAGATACGCAGTATTTT. This encodes CASSTSSTDTQYF.